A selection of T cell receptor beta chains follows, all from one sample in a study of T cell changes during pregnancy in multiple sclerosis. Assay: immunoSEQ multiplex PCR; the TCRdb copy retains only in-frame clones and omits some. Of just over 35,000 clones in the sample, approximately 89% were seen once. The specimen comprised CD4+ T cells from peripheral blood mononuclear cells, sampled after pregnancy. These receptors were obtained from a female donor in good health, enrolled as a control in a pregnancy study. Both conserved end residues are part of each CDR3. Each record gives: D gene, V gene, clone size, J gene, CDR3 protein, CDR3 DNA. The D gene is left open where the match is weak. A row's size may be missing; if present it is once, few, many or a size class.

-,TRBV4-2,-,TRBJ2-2,CASSHGRQAQNTGELFF,TGTGCCAGCAGCCATGGAAGGCAGGCTCAGAACACCGGGGAGCTGTTTTTT
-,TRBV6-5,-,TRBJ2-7,CASSYYRNRLGYEQYF,TGTGCCAGCAGTTACTATAGGAACAGGTTAGGCTACGAGCAGTACTTC
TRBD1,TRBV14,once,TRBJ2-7,CASSHPRGSRTGVSIEQYF,TGTGCCAGCAGCCATCCCAGGGGGTCAAGGACAGGGGTTTCTATCGAGCAGTACTTC
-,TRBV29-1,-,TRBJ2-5,CSVERNRGGETQYF,TGCAGCGTTGAAAGGAATAGGGGGGGAGAGACCCAGTACTTC
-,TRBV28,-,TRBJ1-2,CATGEWAALRGYGYTF,TGTGCCACCGGGGAGTGGGCAGCCCTACGAGGGTATGGCTACACCTTC
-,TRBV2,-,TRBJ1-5,CASSEPGGREGQPQHF,TGTGCCAGCTCCGAACCGGGGGGCAGGGAGGGTCAGCCCCAGCATTTT
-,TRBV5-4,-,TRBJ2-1,CASSLAPSSYNEQFF,TGTGCCAGCAGCTTGGCCCCTAGCTCCTACAATGAGCAGTTCTTC
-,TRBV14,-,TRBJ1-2,CASSQVRTSSYGYTF,TGTGCCAGCAGCCAAGTCCGGACAAGTTCCTATGGCTACACCTTC
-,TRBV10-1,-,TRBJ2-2,CASSVANTGELFF,TGCGCCAGCAGTGTGGCCAACACCGGGGAGCTGTTTTTT
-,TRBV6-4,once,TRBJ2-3,CASSALAESTDTQYF,TGTGCCAGCAGTGCGCTAGCTGAGAGCACAGATACGCAGTATTTT
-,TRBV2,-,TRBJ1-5,CASSVSGSPQPPQHF,TGTGCCAGCAGCGTGTCGGGATCTCCCCAGCCGCCCCAGCATTTT
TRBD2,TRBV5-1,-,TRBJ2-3,CASLAGGTDTQYF,TGCGCCAGCTTAGCGGGGGGTACAGATACGCAGTATTTT
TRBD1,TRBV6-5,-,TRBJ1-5,CASSRDRVNSQPQHF,TGTGCCAGCAGCCGGGACAGGGTGAACTCGCAGCCCCAGCATTTT
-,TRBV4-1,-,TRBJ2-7,CASSQVVVAPYEQYF,TGCGCCAGCAGCCAAGTGGTAGTAGCCCCCTACGAGCAGTACTTC
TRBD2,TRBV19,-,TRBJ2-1,CASSPGRAIHLFF,TGTGCCAGTAGTCCGGGGAGGGCCATCCATCTGTTCTTC
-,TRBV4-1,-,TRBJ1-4,CASSQANRNEKLFF,TGCGCCAGCAGCCAAGCTAACAGGAATGAAAAACTGTTTTTT
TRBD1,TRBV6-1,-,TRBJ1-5,CASSAGTGGQPQHF,TGTGCCAGCAGCGCCGGGACAGGGGGGCAGCCCCAGCATTTT
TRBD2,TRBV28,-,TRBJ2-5,CASSLGGRGGGKTQYF,TGTGCCAGCAGTTTAGGAGGGAGGGGCGGAGGGAAGACCCAGTACTTC
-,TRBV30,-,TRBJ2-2,CAWSVRLSRNTGELFF,TGTGCCTGGAGTGTACGGCTTAGCAGGAACACCGGGGAGCTGTTTTTT
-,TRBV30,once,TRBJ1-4,CAWSQEGPAGFREKLFF,TGTGCCTGGAGTCAGGAGGGGCCCGCCGGGTTTCGCGAAAAACTGTTTTTT
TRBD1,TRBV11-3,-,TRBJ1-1,CASRPFRTGVPMNTEAFF,TGTGCCAGCAGGCCATTTCGGACAGGGGTCCCCATGAACACTGAAGCTTTCTTT
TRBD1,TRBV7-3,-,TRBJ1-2,CASSLGGVGTGKNYGYTF,TGTGCCAGCAGCTTAGGCGGTGTCGGGACAGGGAAAAACTATGGCTACACCTTC
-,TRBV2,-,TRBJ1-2,CASRAGAGGYTF,TGTGCCAGCAGGGCAGGGGCAGGAGGCTACACCTTC
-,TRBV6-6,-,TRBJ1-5,CASSYQGGNQPQHF,TGTGCCAGCAGTTACCAGGGTGGGAATCAGCCCCAGCATTTT
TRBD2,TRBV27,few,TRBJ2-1,CASSTGTSGGVYNEQFF,TGTGCCAGCAGTACCGGGACTAGCGGGGGCGTATACAATGAGCAGTTCTTC
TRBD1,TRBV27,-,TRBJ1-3,CASSLTGGPGNTIYF,TGTGCCAGCAGTTTAACAGGGGGTCCTGGAAACACCATATATTTT
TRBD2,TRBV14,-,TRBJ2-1,CASSQELAGPYNEQFF,TGTGCCAGCAGCCAAGAACTAGCGGGACCCTACAATGAGCAGTTCTTC
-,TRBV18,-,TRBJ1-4,CASSEQEKAEKLFF,TGTGCCAGCTCAGAACAGGAAAAGGCTGAAAAACTGTTTTTT
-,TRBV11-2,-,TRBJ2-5,CASSPRGHGQETQYF,TGTGCCAGCAGCCCAAGGGGACACGGCCAAGAGACCCAGTACTTC
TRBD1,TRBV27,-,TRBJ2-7,CASSSPRGRLRNEQYF,TGTGCCAGCAGTTCCCCTAGGGGGCGCCTCCGGAACGAGCAGTACTTC
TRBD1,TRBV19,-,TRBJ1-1,CASGRDREGTEAFF,TGTGCCAGCGGGCGGGACAGGGAGGGCACTGAAGCTTTCTTT
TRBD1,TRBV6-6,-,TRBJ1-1,CASSTGQGGITEAFF,TGTGCCAGCAGCACGGGACAGGGGGGTATCACTGAAGCTTTCTTT
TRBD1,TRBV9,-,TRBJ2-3,CASSVRQGGDTQYF,TGTGCCAGCAGCGTCCGACAGGGGGGAGATACGCAGTATTTT
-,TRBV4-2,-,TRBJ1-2,CASSQDRVADYGYTF,TGTGCCAGCAGCCAAGATCGGGTAGCGGACTATGGCTACACCTTC
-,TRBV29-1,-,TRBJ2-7,CSVREGSYEQYF,TGCAGCGTTCGCGAGGGCTCCTACGAGCAGTACTTC
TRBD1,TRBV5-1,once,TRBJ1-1,CASRGGTGPTEAFF,TGCGCCAGCAGAGGCGGGACAGGCCCCACTGAAGCTTTCTTT
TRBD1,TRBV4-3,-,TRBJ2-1,CASSQRAPGGSAYNEQFF,TGCGCCAGCAGCCAACGAGCGCCAGGGGGCTCCGCCTACAATGAGCAGTTCTTC
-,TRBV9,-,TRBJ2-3,CASSGRSRKFSADTQYF,TGTGCCAGCAGCGGTCGAAGCCGCAAGTTCAGCGCAGATACGCAGTATTTT
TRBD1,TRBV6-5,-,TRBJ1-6,CASRPQGAYSPLHF,TGTGCCAGCAGGCCACAGGGGGCTTATTCACCCCTCCACTTT
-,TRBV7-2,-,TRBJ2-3,CASSLGGFTSTDTQYF,TGTGCCAGCAGCTTAGGAGGGTTTACTAGCACAGATACGCAGTATTTT
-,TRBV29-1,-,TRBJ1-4,CSVAMGGPNEKLFF,TGCAGCGTTGCGATGGGGGGACCTAATGAAAAACTGTTTTTT
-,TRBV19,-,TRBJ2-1,CASSIGNRLYNEQFF,TGTGCCAGTAGTATAGGTAACAGGCTATACAATGAGCAGTTCTTC
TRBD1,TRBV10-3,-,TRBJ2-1,CAIRITQGDPRTYNEQFF,TGTGCCATCAGAATAACTCAGGGGGATCCCCGAACTTACAATGAGCAGTTCTTC
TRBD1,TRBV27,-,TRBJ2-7,CASSPPGQGVSYEQYF,TGTGCCAGCAGTCCGCCGGGACAGGGCGTCTCCTACGAGCAGTACTTC
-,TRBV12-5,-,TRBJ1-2,CASGLVQNLNTFYGYTF,TGTGCTAGTGGTTTGGTACAGAACTTAAATACATTCTATGGCTACACCTTC
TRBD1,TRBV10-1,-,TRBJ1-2,CASSERTGGAINYGYTF,TGCGCCAGCAGCGAGCGGACAGGGGGCGCCATTAACTATGGCTACACCTTC
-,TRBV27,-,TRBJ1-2,CASSLSRANYGYTF,TGTGCCAGCAGTTTATCTCGGGCTAACTATGGCTACACCTTC
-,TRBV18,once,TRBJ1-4,CASSRTEEKLFF,TGTGCCAGCTCTCGTACAGAGGAAAAACTGTTTTTT
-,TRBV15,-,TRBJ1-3,CATSIVAGNTIYF,TGTGCCACCAGCATTGTAGCGGGAAACACCATATATTTT